The sequence of this T cell receptor beta chain was determined in a study of T cells in Graves' hyperthyroidism and ophthalmopathy. Points from the study as a whole: Most clonotypes expanded in thyroid above 0.001 were likewise present in blood. In validation, the model predicted ophthalmopathy. These predictions came a median about 6.8 months before onset.

A word on this clonotype: Its antigen is undetermined.

RNA transcripts provided the source from which TCR beta CDR3 regions were amplified. First-round RT-PCR with HTBI primers amplified the TCR CDR3 region. TCRdb redid the calling of the multiplex PCR reads with MiXCR, one entry per CDR3 protein. Of hundreds of thousands of distinct CDR3 sequences in the sample, approximately 23% are singletons; the top ten hold around 50%. Disease lasting under 3 months, a NOSPECS grade of at least 4, and a Clinical Activity Score of at least 3 were features of the ophthalmopathy patients. On the basis of clinical symptoms, serum thyroxine and TRAb, thyroid ultrasound and orbital computed tomography, diagnoses were made. Germline CDR1 is LGHNT and CDR2 is FRNRAP. V was pared by 3 bases and J by 11 bases, with 8 bases between. CDR3 size: 11 residues.

The rearrangement joins TRBV12-5 to TRBJ2-1, with D unclear. This TCR was recovered from a woman aged 70-85 years with Graves' ophthalmopathy. The specimen was blood. The CDR3 sequence is CASGFGLQQFF. In DNA, the CDR3 is TGTGCTAGTGGTTTTGGGCTGCAGCAGTTCTTC.